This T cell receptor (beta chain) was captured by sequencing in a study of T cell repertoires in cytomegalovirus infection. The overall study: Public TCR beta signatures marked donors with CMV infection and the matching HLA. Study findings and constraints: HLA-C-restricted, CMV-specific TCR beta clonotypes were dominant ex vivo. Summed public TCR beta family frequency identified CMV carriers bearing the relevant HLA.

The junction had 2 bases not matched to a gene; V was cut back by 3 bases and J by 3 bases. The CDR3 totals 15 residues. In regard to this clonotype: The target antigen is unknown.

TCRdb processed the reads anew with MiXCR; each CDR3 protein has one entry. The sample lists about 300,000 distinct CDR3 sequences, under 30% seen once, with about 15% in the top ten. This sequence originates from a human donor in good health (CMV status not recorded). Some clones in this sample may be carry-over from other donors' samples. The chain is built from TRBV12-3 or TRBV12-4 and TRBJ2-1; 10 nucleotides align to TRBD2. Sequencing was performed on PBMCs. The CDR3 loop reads CASSFRLAGYNEQFF. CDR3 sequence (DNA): TGTGCCAGCAGTTTTCGACTAGCGGGCTACAATGAGCAGTTCTTC.